This TCR beta chain emerged from a study of shared clonotypes between healthy human individuals. Notes on the study in general: It was the non-shared clonotypes that had lower generation probabilities than clonotypes shared by all four donors. Naive subsets tended to show greater estimated richness than memory subsets. It was the few donors that limited the genetic and exposure-history diversity represented.

The CDR3 contains 13 residues. The germline V gene encodes CDR1 MNHNY and CDR2 SVGAGI (reference sequence). V gave up 11 bases and J gave up 7 bases, with 18 bases separating them. This clone was observed a single time. Its antigen is currently unknown. Measured with immunoSEQ multiplex PCR; TCRdb has only the in-frame clones, and not every one. The table shows roughly 2.2 million clones, with more than 85% occurring only once. The receptor was isolated from a man younger than 35 in good health. Some clones in this sample may be carry-over from other donors' samples. The chain links TRBV6-6 to TRBJ2-1; D remains ambiguous. What was sequenced was naive CD4+ T cells from PBMCs. Specified subset: CD45RA+ positively selected. CDR3 DNA sequence: TGTGCCGCGGCCCGGGCGCAGGAAAATGAGCAGTTCTTC. Translation: CAAARAQENEQFF.